This T cell receptor beta chain stems from a study of beta chain features in type 1 diabetes. Study-wide results and caveats: The question left open here concerned HLA type influencing TCRB rearrangement. It was among patients, rather than healthy donors, that naive, central memory and Treg TCRB repertoires appeared more similar. Patients with Type 1 diabetes showed moderately but significantly shorter TCRB CDR3s in all four CD4+ subsets.

The authors took one heparinised blood draw, averaging about 120 mL, from each donor. Unmatched junction bases numbered 12, after V lost 7 bases and J lost 12 bases. Germline V CDR1 and CDR2: SNHLY, FYNNEI. This CDR3 contains 13 residues. Investigators reverse transcribed all isolated RNA, so they sequenced expressed TCRB transcripts. The repertoire was sequenced with immunoSEQ multiplex PCR; TCRdb's copy has only in-frame clones and lacks some. The repertoire holds over 120,000 clones, with roughly a tenth as singletons. As for this clone: What it recognizes is unknown.

Sequencing was done on a sample of central memory CD4+ T cells from blood. The gene calls are TRBV2 and TRBJ2-1, with 7 positions matching TRBD1. The origin of this receptor is a man between 18 and 29 years old in good health. The CDR3 DNA sequence: TGTGCCAGCAATGCCGACAGGGAAAAGGGGCAGTTCTTC. Amino acid sequence: CASNADREKGQFF.